This T cell receptor (beta chain) was identified in a study of PD-1 blockade in classical Hodgkin lymphoma (dated by TCRdb to 2019 to 2021). About the investigation overall: Nivolumab dosing was 3 mg/kg intravenously every 2 weeks, continuing until either disease progression or unacceptable toxicity. A peripheral blood immune signature of response to PD-1 blockade in classical Hodgkin lymphoma was defined using TCR beta sequencing and CyTOF. The research as a whole found: By C4D1, a significant rise was seen in CD4+ TCR diversity but not in CD8+ TCR diversity (p=0.0027 vs p=0.16), and the rise was most apparent among complete responders (p=0.02). The study covered only a single clinical trial cohort, and the causes of the repertoire differences, possibly disease activity or prior therapy, were still not defined. Among trial patients, those achieving complete response had baseline diversity similar to that of newly diagnosed patients, while diversity was significantly lower in partial responders and progressors. Diversity was lower in patients who began nivolumab less than 1 year after ASCT, so these patients were left out of later analyses to avoid confounding by immune reconstitution. Newly diagnosed patients were reported to have lower baseline TCR diversity than healthy donors, and relapsed/refractory patients were reported to have lower baseline TCR diversity still.

Genomic DNA was extracted with the Qiagen DNeasy kit from unsorted PBMCs and from negatively selected CD4+ and CD8+ fractions. Amplification of TCR beta CDR3 regions was done by immunoSEQ multiplex PCR with primers that anneal to V and J segments. A synthetic immune receptor repertoire was used to minimize amplification bias, and any residual bias was removed computationally once sequencing was done. The original methods were these. Custom Python scripts were used to quantify repertoire diversity as the Shannon entropy index. Unsorted, CD4+ and CD8+ repertoires were analyzed separately, except in combined analyses where CD4+ and CD8+ sequences were merged in silico. Clonal expansion was defined as at least a 2-fold frequency increase after treatment relative to C1D1, with a pseudocount of 0.5 for undetected baseline clones. Clones with 0 or 1 copy at C1D1 were defined as singleton clones, while clones with 2 or more copies were defined as non-singleton clones. Clones expanded in unsorted samples were assigned a CD4+, CD8+ or unknown annotation through matching of protein sequences in sorted samples from the same patient. Wilcoxon tests on paired samples were used to test diversity changes from C1D1 to C4D1. TCRdb took this table from immuneACCESS and kept in-frame rearrangements with V and J called. Such tables lack part of the clones; where checked against another copy, unresolved V genes explain under half of the gap, and the rest is unexplained. The D gene and trimming were derived from the DNA, and the V and J assignments and clone size from that table. Present in this sample are some 100,000 clones, about 92% of which were seen just once. The ten largest clones take up roughly 2% of the sample.

As concerns this clone: The target of this receptor is not known. No clone much larger than this one lies a single base away; base qualities are absent.

V is cut by 3 bases and J by 3 bases, and the space between the germline ends is 26 bases. The cysteine opens and the phenylalanine closes a CDR3 of 19 amino acids. The retained sequence is limited to the CDR3, 57 bases, with the frame set at the first base. In the germline V gene, CDR1 corresponds to MGHRA and CDR2 to YSYEKL. Reading the label with the study, this specimen's time point is: cycle 4 day 1 (C4D1), after more than five weeks of nivolumab. Every trial patient had relapsed following autologous stem cell transplantation, and prior brentuximab vedotin exposure was what differed among cohorts A, B and C. A total of over 55 patients with relapsed/refractory classical Hodgkin lymphoma made up the trial cohort, and each patient's best overall response was complete response, partial response or progressive disease. Trial patients were treated with single-agent nivolumab in the multi-cohort phase II CheckMate 205 trial. An independent review committee assessed best overall response by applying the 2007 International Working Group response criteria. PBMCs from the trial were collected at three points: immediately before nivolumab initiation (C1D1), and during therapy at cycle 2 day 1 and cycle 4 day 1. Peripheral blood was collected in 8 mL Vacutainer Cell Preparation Tubes, from which PBMCs were isolated by centrifugation and then cryopreserved.

The source material was peripheral blood mononuclear cells (PBMCs), sampled before the fourth cycle of nivolumab. The clonotype comes from a human donor with classical Hodgkin lymphoma. The chain couples TRBV4-1 to TRBJ2-5, with a tentative D gene TRBD2 over 5 matching bases. The nucleotide sequence is given as TGCGCCAGCAGCCATTTGGCTGCCGTTGTTTCGGGGTCCAAAGAGACCCAGTACTTC. This yields the protein CASSHLAAVVSGSKETQYF.